This TCR beta chain emerged from a study of read filtering for tumor transcriptome and immune sequencing. The overall study: Among patients, some 17 were male and about 15 female, aged roughly 40 to 90 (mean approximately 60).

Molecular barcoded adaptors covering alpha/delta and beta/gamma chains were used on roughly 400 ng RNA. TCRdb analysed the reads with MiXCR anew, one entry per CDR3 protein. The sample has about 130,000 distinct CDR3 sequences, 10% to 15% seen once. The CDR3 runs to 14 residues. The V end was cut by 1 base, the J end by 4 bases, with 10 bases between. Germline CDR1 LGHDT, CDR2 YNNKEL (reference sequence). Many counts were recorded for this clonotype. The sample taken for sequencing was a population of CD138-negative cells sorted from bone marrow. The chain is built from TRBV3-1 and TRBJ1-1; D is uncertain. The TCR was taken from a donor at least 40 years old with multiple myeloma. The CDR3: CASSQGAGSTEAFF. In nucleotides, the CDR3 is TGTGCCAGCAGCCAAGGTGCAGGAAGCACTGAAGCTTTCTTT.